This T cell receptor beta chain comes out of a study of T cell responses to AZD1222 COVID-19 vaccine. Germline V gene sequence: CDR1 SGHAT, CDR2 FQNNGV. The CDR3 length is 14 residues. Trimming at V came to 5 bases and at J to 7 bases, leaving 10 bases not matched to a gene. Study results and caveats: Donor demographics were predominantly white British with a female majority; clonal diversity may be underestimated.

A word on this clone: The antigen remains undetermined.

The data were produced by immunoSEQ multiplex PCR, yet TCRdb's version contains in-frame clones alone and is incomplete. The sample consists of about 93,000 clones, about 86% of them appearing once. The input for sequencing was peripheral blood, taken on day 0 of AZD1222 vaccination. The chain uses TRBV11-2 and TRBJ2-5; 7 bases map to TRBD2. This TCR came from an adult in good health. The chain's CDR3 is CASSLSEGGGTQYF. CDR3 in DNA: TGTGCCAGCAGCCTCAGCGAAGGCGGGGGGACCCAGTACTTC.